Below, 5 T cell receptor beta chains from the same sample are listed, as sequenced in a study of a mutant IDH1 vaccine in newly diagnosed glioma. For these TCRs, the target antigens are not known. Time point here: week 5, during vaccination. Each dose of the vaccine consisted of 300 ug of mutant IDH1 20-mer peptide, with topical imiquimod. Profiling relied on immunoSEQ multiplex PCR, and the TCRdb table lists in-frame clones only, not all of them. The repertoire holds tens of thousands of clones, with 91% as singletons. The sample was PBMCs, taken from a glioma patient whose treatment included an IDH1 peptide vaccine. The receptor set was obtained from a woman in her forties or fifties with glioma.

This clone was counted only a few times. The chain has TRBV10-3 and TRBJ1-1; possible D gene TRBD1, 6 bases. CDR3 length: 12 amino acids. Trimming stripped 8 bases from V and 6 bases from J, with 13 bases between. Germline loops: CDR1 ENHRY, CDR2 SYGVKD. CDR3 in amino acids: CAILDGGAEAFF. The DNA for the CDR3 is TGTGCCATCCTGGACGGGGGCGCTGAAGCTTTCTTT.

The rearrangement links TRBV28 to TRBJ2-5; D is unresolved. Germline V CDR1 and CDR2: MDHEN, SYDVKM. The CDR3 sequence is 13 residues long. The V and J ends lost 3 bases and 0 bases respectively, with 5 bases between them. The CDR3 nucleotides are TGTGCCAGCAGTTTTGTGGACCAAGAGACCCAGTACTTC. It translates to CASSFVDQETQYF.

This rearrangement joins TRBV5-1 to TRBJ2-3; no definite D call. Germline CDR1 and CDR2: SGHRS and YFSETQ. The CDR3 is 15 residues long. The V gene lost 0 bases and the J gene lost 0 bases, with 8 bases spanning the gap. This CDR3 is CASSLAPQSTDTQYF. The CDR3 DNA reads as TGCGCCAGCAGCTTGGCTCCACAGAGCACAGATACGCAGTATTTT.

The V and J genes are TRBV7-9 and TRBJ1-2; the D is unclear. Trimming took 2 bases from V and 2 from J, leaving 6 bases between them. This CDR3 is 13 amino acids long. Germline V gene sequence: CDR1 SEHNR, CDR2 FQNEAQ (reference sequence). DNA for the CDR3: TGTGCCAGCAGCTTACTCGGGAACTATGGCTACACCTTC. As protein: CASSLLGNYGYTF.

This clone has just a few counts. The CDR3 nucleotides read TGCGCCAGCAGTGACTCTAGCAGCTACGAGCAGTACTTC. Translating it yields CASSDSSSYEQYF. The chain links TRBV10-1 to TRBJ2-7, with D perhaps matching TRBD2 (5 bases). The CDR3 is 13 residues long. The germline CDR1 and CDR2 sequences are WNHNN and SYGVQD (reference sequence). The V and J ends lost 3 bases and 3 bases respectively, with 9 bases between them.